The 19 T cell receptor beta chains reported below all come from one sample, sequenced in a study of naive and memory T cell subsets. Two oligonucleotides, mixed equimolar, formed the beta constant-region primer covering TRBC1 and TRBC2. Four rounds of PCR amplified the ligated cDNA using nested alpha and beta constant-region primers plus SP2. TCRdb fed the UMI-ligation and nested PCR reads into MiXCR, producing one record per CDR3 protein. The top ten hold approximately 0.9% of the sample, which has about 120,000 distinct CDR3 sequences, 30% to 45% seen once. The sample taken for sequencing was central memory CD4+ T cells from blood. Receptors were obtained from a human donor in good health.

This clonotype showed up just once. This chain links TRBV29-1 with TRBJ1-5; 9 nucleotides line up with TRBD1. V lost 6 bases and J lost 0; bases outside the gene matches: 3. Germline V gene sequence: CDR1 SQVTM, CDR2 ANQGSEA. This CDR3 spans 14 amino acids. The CDR3 coding sequence is TGCAGCGTGTGGACAGGGGTTAGCAATCAGCCCCAGCATTTT. Its translation: CSVWTGVSNQPQHF.

This clonotype was counted only a few times. The chain carries TRBV29-1 and TRBJ1-5, with D perhaps TRBD1 (6 bases). Trimming took 5 bases from V and 3 from J, leaving 8 bases between them. CDR1 is SQVTM, CDR2 ANQGSEA, per germline. CDR3 size: 12 residues. CDR3 sequence (DNA): TGCAGCGTTCGGACAGACAATCAGCCCCAGCATTTT. Translated: CSVRTDNQPQHF. The full variable domain, its missing parts supplied by reference TRBV29-1 and TRBJ1-5, is SAVISQKPSRDICQRGTSLTIQCQVDSQVTMMFWYRQQPGQSLTLIATANQGSEATYESGFVIDKFPISRPNLTFSTLTVSNMSPEDSSIYLCSVRTDNQPQHFGDGTRLSIL.

By sample share, this clonotype is medium-sized. The chain joins TRBV28 to TRBJ2-7, with a tentative D call TRBD1 (5 bases). Between the trimmed V and J ends, which lost 6 bases and 6 bases, there was a span of 18 bases. CDR3 length: 14 residues. In germline, CDR1 is MDHEN, CDR2 SYDVKM. The CDR3 is CASRGAPFSSEQYF. In DNA form, the CDR3 reads TGTGCCAGCAGAGGGGCCCCGTTTAGTTCCGAGCAGTACTTC.

This clonotype has more than one count but fewer than ten. The V call is TRBV20-1, the J call TRBJ2-1; tentative D call: TRBD2 (5 bases). V was cut by 1 base and J by 7 bases, with 23 bases left in between. Germline V gene data show CDR1 as DFQATT and CDR2 as SNEGSKA (reference sequence). The CDR3 sequence is 17 residues long. DNA for the CDR3: TGCAGTGCTAGAGGCTTCGGGATTGGGGTCGCAGTAAATGAGCAGTTCTTC. Amino acid sequence: CSARGFGIGVAVNEQFF.

Note on this clonotype: A much larger clone is a single base away; this may be a read error. The chain combines TRBV28 with TRBJ2-1; possibly TRBD1 for D (5 bases). The germline V and J ends were trimmed by 6 bases and 5 bases, with 5 bases remaining between them. The germline V gene has CDR1 MDHEN and CDR2 SYDVKM. CDR3 length: 11 residues. In DNA, the CDR3 is TGTGCCAGCAGGACAGACAATGAGCAGTTCTTC. The encoded protein is CASRTDNEQFF. The entire variable domain, with the rest obtained from reference TRBV28 and TRBJ2-1, is as follows: DVKVTQSSRYLVKRTGEKVFLECVQDMDHENMFWYRQDPGLGLRLIYFSYDVKMKEKGDIPEGYSVSREKKERFSLILESASTNQTSMYLCASRTDNEQFFGPGTRLTVL.

This clonotype was counted once. The genes are TRBV30 and TRBJ2-7; tentative D call: TRBD1 (6 bases). This CDR3 is built from 11 residues. V lost 3 bases, J lost 10 bases, and 13 bases lay in between. Germline CDR1 GTSNPN, CDR2 SVGIG (reference sequence). CDR3 bases: TGTGCCTGGAGAGGGGGACAACGACAGTACTTC. Translated, it gives CAWRGGQRQYF. Using reference TRBV30 and TRBJ2-7 for the parts outside the CDR3, the full variable domain is SQTIHQWPATLVQPVGSPLSLECTVEGTSNPNLYWYRQAAGRGLQLLFYSVGIGQISSEVPQNLSASRPQDRQFILSSKKLLLSDSGFYLCAWRGGQRQYFGPGTRLTVT.

In its sample, this clonotype was seen a few times. The genes are TRBV3-1 and TRBJ2-5; D is undetermined. CDR1 and CDR2 from the germline V gene are LGHDT and YNNKEL (reference sequence). There are 13 residues in the CDR3. V lost 1 base, J lost 4 bases, and 7 bases lay in between. The CDR3 is CASSQVMTETQYF. The CDR3 DNA reads as TGTGCCAGCAGCCAAGTGATGACAGAGACCCAGTACTTC.

This clonotype is classed as medium-sized. The chain links TRBV20-1 to TRBJ2-7, with unresolved D. V gave up 6 bases and J gave up 1 base, with 13 bases separating them. The CDR3 contains 13 residues. Germline V gene sequence: CDR1 DFQATT, CDR2 SNEGSKA (reference sequence). This CDR3 reads CSAPSGGSYEQYF. For the CDR3, the DNA is TGCAGTGCCCCCAGTGGTGGTTCCTACGAGCAGTACTTC.

The V gene is TRBV29-1, the J gene TRBJ2-1; no firm D call. The CDR3 totals 12 residues. Germline CDR1 is SQVTM and CDR2 is ANQGSEA. Trimming took 3 bases from V and 7 from J, leaving 10 bases between them. The CDR3 sequence: CSVEDAGNEQFF. The CDR3, as DNA: TGCAGCGTTGAGGACGCAGGTAATGAGCAGTTCTTC.

V gene TRBV20-1 combines with J gene TRBJ1-1, with D possibly TRBD1 on 6 matching bases. V was shortened by 3 bases and J by 3 bases, with 14 bases between the two germline ends. This CDR3 comprises 14 residues. In germline, CDR1 is DFQATT, CDR2 SNEGSKA (reference sequence). This CDR3 is CSASPKGVYTEAFF. In DNA, the CDR3 is TGCAGTGCTAGCCCTAAGGGGGTGTACACTGAAGCTTTCTTT.

This clonotype was counted only a few times. This rearrangement joins TRBV7-2 to TRBJ2-2; the D gene is possibly TRBD1 (5 bases). The length of the CDR3 is 12 residues. V lost 5 bases and J lost 7, with 8 bases in between. Germline CDR1 is SGHTA and CDR2 is FQGNSA. As DNA, the CDR3 is TGTGCCAGCAGCCAGGGTGTCGGGGAGCTGTTTTTT. Protein product: CASSQGVGELFF.

The genes are TRBV1 and TRBJ2-7; the table's D call, TRBD1, has no DNA check behind it. TRBV1 is a listed pseudogene. CDR3 size: 16 residues. This CDR3 reads CTSSLSIRDRCYEQYF. As DNA, the CDR3 is TGCACCAGCAGCCTGAGTATCCGGGACAGGTGTTACGAGCAGTACTTC.

The chain links TRBV6-5 to TRBJ2-7; 8 bases are shared with TRBD1. CDR3 length: 15 amino acids. V dropped 5 bases and J dropped 4; count of bases not matched to a gene: 10. Per germline, CDR1 MNHEY and CDR2 SVGAGI. CDR3 DNA sequence: TGTGCCAGCAGTAGTCGTCGACAGGGGTCTTACGAGCAGTACTTC. Protein product: CASSSRRQGSYEQYF.

This chain connects TRBV24-1 to TRBJ2-5; either TRBD1 or TRBD2 may supply D (5 bases each). The CDR3 covers 15 residues. Germline loops: CDR1 KGHDR, CDR2 SFDVKD. V shed 5 bases and J shed 5 bases, with 17 bases lying between them. CDR3 in amino acids: CATSAGNQGQETQYF. The CDR3 DNA is TGTGCCACCAGTGCGGGAAATCAGGGCCAGGAGACCCAGTACTTC.

Here the CDR3 DNA reads TGTGCCAGCAGCCCCACAGGGGTAGGCGAGACCCAGTACTTC. Encoded protein: CASSPTGVGETQYF. The chain joins TRBV2 to TRBJ2-5; 7 nucleotides line up with TRBD1. The germline V gene encodes CDR1 SNHLY and CDR2 FYNNEI. After removal of 6 bases from V and 5 bases from J, the junction contained 9 bases not matched to a gene. This CDR3 has 14 residues. Using reference TRBV2 and TRBJ2-5 for the parts outside the CDR3, the full variable domain is EPEVTQTPSHQVTQMGQEVILRCVPISNHLYFYWYRQILGQKVEFLVSFYNNEISEKSEIFDDQFSVERPDGSNFTLKIRSTKLEDSAMYFCASSPTGVGETQYFGPGTRLLVL.

This clonotype was counted a few times. V is TRBV20-1 and J is TRBJ2-4; 9 bases match TRBD1. This CDR3 is 15 amino acids long. The junction had 9 bases not matched to a gene; V was cut back by 4 bases and J by 5 bases. Germline V gene data show CDR1 as DFQATT and CDR2 as SNEGSKA (reference sequence). CDR3 sequence (DNA): TGCAGTGCTACCCCGGGGAGGACAGGGGAAAACATTCAGTACTTC. This encodes CSATPGRTGENIQYF.

A few counts support this clonotype. This chain links TRBV20-1 with TRBJ2-7; 7 bases map to TRBD2. The J segment lost 4 bases and the V segment lost 4 bases, leaving 4 bases of the junction unmatched. The CDR3 extends over 12 amino acids. The germline CDR1 and CDR2 sequences are DFQATT and SNEGSKA (reference sequence). CDR3 DNA sequence: TGCAGTGCTAAGATTAGCGGGTACGAGCAGTACTTC. As protein: CSAKISGYEQYF.

This clonotype showed up just a few times. The V gene is TRBV7-2, the J gene TRBJ2-2, with 8 positions matching TRBD2. The germline gives CDR1 SGHTA, CDR2 FQGNSA. Trimming took 5 bases from V and 7 from J; bases not matched to a gene: 6. CDR3 length: 14 residues. CDR3: CASSHSGISGELFF. The CDR3 coding sequence is TGTGCCAGCAGCCATAGCGGGATTAGCGGGGAGCTGTTTTTT.

This clonotype showed up just a few times. V gene TRBV12-3 or TRBV12-4 combines with J gene TRBJ2-1; 12 positions match TRBD2. CDR3 length: 16 residues. Trimming removed 7 bases from V and 6 bases from J; junction bases left unmatched: 10. The CDR3 bases are TGTGCCAGCATAGGTTTGGGACTAGCGGGCCTCAATGAGCAGTTCTTC. It translates to CASIGLGLAGLNEQFF.